A selection of T cell receptor beta chains follows, all from one sample in a study of shared clonotypes between healthy human individuals. Profiling relied on immunoSEQ multiplex PCR, and the TCRdb table lists in-frame clones only, not all of them. Here the sample spans under 1 million clones, 92% being singletons. Sequencing was carried out using naive CD8+ T cells sorted from blood. The receptor source for this set is a man aged 25-45 years in good health. CDR3s include the opening cysteine and the closing phenylalanine or tryptophan. The D gene is left open where the match is weak. The size of a clone is reported for some rows only, either as once, few or many, or as a class for expanded clones.

CDR3	DNA	V	D	J	size
CASSLALASEQYF	TGCGCCAGCAGCTTGGCGCTCGCTTCCGAGCAGTACTTC	TRBV5-1	NA	TRBJ2-7	NA
CASSIRDRAYEQYF	TGTGCCAGTAGTATCCGGGACAGGGCCTACGAGCAGTACTTC	TRBV19	TRBD1	TRBJ2-7	NA
CASSFAQSGELFF	TGTGCCAGCAGTTTCGCCCAATCCGGGGAGCTGTTTTTT	TRBV28	NA	TRBJ2-2	NA
CASSISAGRVEAFF	TGTGCCAGTAGTATCTCGGCAGGCCGTGTTGAAGCTTTCTTT	TRBV19	NA	TRBJ1-1	NA
CASSVIWDGRGNNEKLFF	TGTGCCAGCAGCGTGATATGGGACGGCCGGGGGAATAATGAAAAACTGTTTTTT	TRBV14	NA	TRBJ1-4	NA
CATSRDRSGWDEKLFF	TGTGCCACCAGCAGAGATAGAAGCGGGTGGGATGAAAAACTGTTTTTT	TRBV15	NA	TRBJ1-4	NA
CAWSVAGELFF	TGTGCCTGGAGTGTTGCCGGGGAGCTGTTTTTT	TRBV30	NA	TRBJ2-2	once
CASSLVGQGLSNQPQHF	TGTGCCAGCAGCTTAGTGGGACAGGGGCTCAGCAATCAGCCCCAGCATTTT	TRBV7-9	TRBD1	TRBJ1-5	NA
CASSSGPSGDTQYF	TGTGCCAGCAGTTCGGGGCCCTCGGGTGATACGCAGTATTTT	TRBV2	NA	TRBJ2-3	NA
CASSNERVYMSYEQYF	TGTGCCAGCAGCAACGAACGGGTTTATATGTCCTACGAGCAGTACTTC	TRBV7-9	NA	TRBJ2-7	NA
CASSFRRNEQFF	TGCGCCAGCAGCTTCAGAAGGAATGAGCAGTTCTTC	TRBV5-1	NA	TRBJ2-1	NA
CASSQAGAAGELFF	TGCGCCAGCAGCCAAGCAGGAGCGGCCGGGGAGCTGTTTTTT	TRBV4-1	NA	TRBJ2-2	NA
CASSQGREGREQYF	TGCGCCAGCAGCCAAGGACGGGAGGGCCGGGAGCAGTACTTC	TRBV4-1	TRBD2	TRBJ2-7	NA
CASSSSGSMDTQYF	TGTGCCAGCAGCTCTAGCGGGAGTATGGATACGCAGTATTTT	TRBV7-3	TRBD2	TRBJ2-3	once
CASSPTGYYEQYF	TGTGCCAGCAGCCCAACAGGGTACTACGAGCAGTACTTC	TRBV14	NA	TRBJ2-7	NA
CASPRDGYTF	TGTGCCAGCCCACGGGATGGCTACACCTTC	TRBV2	NA	TRBJ1-2	NA
CASSVVSGTPYEQYF	TGTGCCAGCAGTGTGGTTAGCGGGACTCCCTACGAGCAGTACTTC	TRBV6-1	TRBD2	TRBJ2-7	NA
CASRYLADTYNEQFF	TGTGCCAGCAGATACTTAGCGGATACCTACAATGAGCAGTTCTTC	TRBV7-2	NA	TRBJ2-1	NA
CASSFRGRTTDTQYF	TGTGCCAGCAGCTTCAGAGGGAGAACCACAGATACGCAGTATTTT	TRBV5-4	NA	TRBJ2-3	NA
CASSFSGSYNEQFF	TGTGCCAGCAGTTTTAGCGGGAGCTACAATGAGCAGTTCTTC	TRBV6-5	TRBD2	TRBJ2-1	NA